This T cell receptor (beta chain) was captured by sequencing in a study of tumor-infiltrating lymphocytes in primary liver carcinoma. Both RNA and DNA were isolated together from 20-30 mg of bulk tissue that had not been sorted. As regards this clonotype: A read error may produce the germline difference seen at one junction end.

Germline-derived CDR1 and CDR2 are MNHEY and SVGAGI. There are 16 residues in the CDR3. Total RNA amounting to 450 to 550 ng was the source from which TCR beta cDNA was made with a constant-region primer. Libraries of TCR beta came from three nested multiplex PCR rounds with slightly modified ARM-PCR. Rounds one and two of PCR, each of 10 to 11 cycles, were primed with TRBV1-TRBV30 forward primers and a C-beta reverse primer. TCRdb redid the calling of the multiplex PCR reads with MiXCR, one entry per CDR3 protein. The sample has fewer than 200,000 distinct CDR3 sequences, 85% seen once. Sequences were obtained from tumor tissue from primary liver carcinoma. The receptor was derived from a man aged 35-49 years with primary liver carcinoma and hepatitis B virus infection. The V gene is TRBV6-5, the J gene TRBJ2-3, with D tentatively TRBD1 (6 bases). Here the CDR3 reads CVSSLTRTDTTDTQYF. As DNA, the CDR3 is TGTGTCAGCAGTTTAACCAGGACAGACACCACAGATACGCAGTATTTT.